This TCR beta chain originates from a study of blood T cell repertoires in COVID-19. Study summary: The samples span acute and convalescent COVID-19 from the United States, Italy and Spain. T cells, B-cell-depleted T cells, or PBMCs supplied cDNA or gDNA.

Authors' analysis steps: Using reference gene primer amplification, nucleated cell counts were estimated. Data came from immunoSEQ multiplex PCR; TCRdb stores just in-frame clones and leaves some out. That table gives V, J and clone size, and the DNA gave D and trimming. The repertoire includes about 150,000 clones, 76% of them detected once, and less than 4.5% sits in the top ten. Germline assignment: CDR1 SGHTA and CDR2 FQGNSA. The V end was cut by 5 bases, the J end by 8 bases, with 25 bases between. This CDR3 is 17 amino acids long. The V call is TRBV7-2, the J call TRBJ2-1; possible D gene TRBD2, 5 bases. Sequencing input: peripheral blood. The TCR sequence derives from a woman older than 75 with acute or convalescent COVID-19. Here the CDR3 reads CASSPRGRSVLGDEQFF. CDR3 DNA sequence: TGTGCCAGCAGCCCTCGCGGCCGTAGCGTACTTGGGGATGAGCAGTTCTTC.